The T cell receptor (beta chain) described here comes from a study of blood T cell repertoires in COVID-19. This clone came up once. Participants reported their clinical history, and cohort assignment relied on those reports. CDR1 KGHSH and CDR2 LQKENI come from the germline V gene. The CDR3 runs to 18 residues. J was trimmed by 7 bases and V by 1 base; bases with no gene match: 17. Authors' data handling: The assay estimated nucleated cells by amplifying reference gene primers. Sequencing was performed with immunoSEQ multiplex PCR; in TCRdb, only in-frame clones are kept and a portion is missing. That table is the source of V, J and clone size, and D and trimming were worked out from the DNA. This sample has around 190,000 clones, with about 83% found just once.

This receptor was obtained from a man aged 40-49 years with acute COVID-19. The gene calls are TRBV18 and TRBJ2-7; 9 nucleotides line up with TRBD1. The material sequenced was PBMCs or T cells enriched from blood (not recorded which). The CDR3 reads CASSPLGQGTTTSREQYF. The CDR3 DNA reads TGTGCCAGCTCACCACTAGGACAGGGGACCACAACTAGTAGAGAGCAGTACTTC.